This TCR beta chain was identified during a study of early T cells in non-severe SARS-CoV-2 infection. Study-level background: The input, bulk RNA from unsorted whole blood, was sequenced, and chains were unpaired.

The CDR3 sequence is 13 residues long. The V end was cut by 1 base, the J end by 4 bases, with 6 bases between. Germline V gene data show CDR1 as SGHVS and CDR2 as FNYEAQ. The library protocol tagged individual cDNA molecules with unique molecular identifiers. From the 5' RACE reads, TCRdb called clonotypes with MiXCR, one entry per CDR3 protein. In the table there are some 80,000 distinct CDR3 sequences, less than 15% of which are singletons. In this sample, this clonotype turned up many times. The genes are TRBV7-6 and TRBJ2-3, with D possibly matching TRBD2 (5 bases). The source was whole blood, collected at baseline. The receptor was isolated from an adult who was a healthcare worker with PCR-confirmed SARS-CoV-2 infection or an uninfected control (not recorded which). The donor label of this sample is uncertain. The CDR3 loop is CASSLGTADTQYF. CDR3 nucleotides: TGTGCCAGCAGCTTAGGGACTGCAGATACGCAGTATTTT.